This TCR beta chain was captured by sequencing in a study of shared clonotypes between healthy human individuals. Whole-study context: Donors had three CD4 naive, three CD4 memory, two CD8 naive and one CD8 memory plate apiece.

Study-wide points: How much donors shared clonotypes was expected to be affected by sequencing depth. Clonotypes that were shared across a handful of donors made up about 4.5% of naive CD4 clonotypes.

Cells designated naive CD8 were CD45RO-negative and were positively selected for CCR7, with terminally differentiated effector memory CD45RA+ cells excluded. In regard to this clone: Its target is not known.

CDR1 and CDR2 from the germline V gene are LGHNA and YSLEER. The CDR3 consists of 12 residues. Trimming cost V 4 bases and J 5 bases, with 9 bases left between them. Data came from immunoSEQ multiplex PCR; TCRdb stores just in-frame clones and leaves some out. The sample lists about 700,000 clones, approximately 90% occurring once. This rearrangement joins TRBV4-3 to TRBJ2-7; unclear D gene. Sequences were obtained from naive CD8+ T cells sorted from blood. This receptor was taken from a man in his thirties or forties in good health. This chain's CDR3 is CASSLKADEQYF. For the CDR3, the DNA is TGCGCCAGCAGCCTAAAGGCGGACGAGCAGTACTTC.